What follows is one T cell receptor beta chain and its context. The target antigen is unknown. This sample was included in a study of cytomegalovirus exposure and HLA in healthy donors. Study-wide results and limits: A list of approximately 160 TCR beta chains associated with cytomegalovirus was given.

The donors belonged to the roughly 130-subject validation cohort, separate from the roughly 650-subject first cohort. The J segment lost 2 bases and the V segment lost 9 bases, leaving 5 bases of the junction unmatched. CDR3 length: 13 residues. CDR1 is MDHEN and CDR2 is SYDVKM in the germline V gene. Assay used: immunoSEQ multiplex PCR; TCRdb lists only in-frame clones, some missing. The table includes 100,000 to 150,000 clones, roughly 89% detected once. The source is a woman aged 18-29 years in good health and CMV-seronegative. The specimen sequenced was PBMCs. This chain joins TRBV28 and TRBJ2-7; 9 nucleotides match TRBD1. CDR3 loop: CASSGTGPYEQYF. In nucleotides, the CDR3 is TGTGCCAGTTCCGGGACAGGGCCCTACGAGCAGTACTTC. Combining the CDR3 with reference TRBV28 and TRBJ2-7 gives the whole variable domain DVKVTQSSRYLVKRTGEKVFLECVQDMDHENMFWYRQDPGLGLRLIYFSYDVKMKEKGDIPEGYSVSREKKERFSLILESASTNQTSMYLCASSGTGPYEQYFGPGTRLTVT.